Presented here are 13 T cell receptor beta chains from one specimen sequenced in a study of metastatic and nonmetastatic thyroid tumors. TCRdb re-clonotyped the PCR reads through MiXCR. The top ten hold around a quarter of the sample, which has 15,000 to 19,000 clones, around 3.8% seen once. Thyroid surgery took place with no prior treatment in any patient. The specimen sequenced was tumor tissue. The receptors come from a female donor with papillary thyroid cancer or a benign thyroid nodule (not recorded which). Some clones in this sample may be carry-over from other donors' samples.

On this clone itself: The same CDR3 can be traced to other DNA sequences in this sample. The V call is TRBV13, the J call TRBJ1-1; 9 bases are shared with TRBD1. J was trimmed by 0 bases and V by 0 bases; bases with no gene match: 5. Germline V gene sequence: CDR1 PRHDT, CDR2 FYEKMQ (reference sequence). This CDR3 has 17 residues. In DNA, the CDR3 is TGTGCCAGCAGCTTAGGACAGGGGGCGCAACTGAACACTGAAGCTTTCTTT. Residues: CASSLGQGAQLNTEAFF.

This clone has only a few counts. This sequence joins TRBV7-3 and TRBJ2-1, with 13 positions matching TRBD2. The CDR3 consists of 15 residues. V trimming: 3 bases; J trimming: 9 bases; junction bases outside the gene matches: 5. Germline V gives CDR1 SGHTA, CDR2 FQGTGA. This CDR3 reads CASSLGLAGQGEQFF. CDR3 nucleotide sequence: TGTGCCAGCAGCTTGGGACTAGCGGGACAGGGTGAGCAGTTCTTC.

This rearrangement joins TRBV6-4 to TRBJ2-3; 13 bases agree with TRBD2. V dropped 8 bases and J dropped 3; count of bases not matched to a gene: 5. From germline, CDR1 is MRHNA and CDR2 SNTAGT. This CDR3 contains 15 residues. Here the CDR3 reads CASSPLAGGTDTQYF. In DNA, the CDR3 is TGTGCCAGCTCACCACTAGCGGGAGGGACAGATACGCAGTATTTT.

This rearrangement joins TRBV2 to TRBJ2-7, with D perhaps matching TRBD2 (6 bases). Per the germline V gene, CDR1 is SNHLY and CDR2 is FYNNEI. V lost 6 bases and J 2 bases, leaving 17 bases between the germline ends. This CDR3 is built from 15 residues. This CDR3 is CASSLAVGPPYEQYF. The CDR3 bases are TGTGCCAGCAGCTTAGCGGTTGGACCACCCTACGAGCAGTACTTC.

The table lists this clone with a few counts. The chain recombines TRBV12-3 or TRBV12-4 with TRBJ2-7; perhaps TRBD1 as D (5 bases). Trimming cost V 0 bases and J 5 bases, with 8 bases left between them. CDR3 size: 13 residues. The CDR3 sequence is CASSLAQANEQYF. The CDR3 nucleotides read TGTGCCAGCAGTTTAGCACAGGCGAACGAGCAGTACTTC.

This chain links TRBV20-1 with TRBJ2-7, with D perhaps matching TRBD1 (5 bases). V was trimmed by 6 bases and J by 1 base, leaving 16 bases between them. CDR3 length: 14 residues. CDR1 and CDR2 (germline): DFQATT, SNEGSKA (reference sequence). The CDR3: CSARYQGRSYEQYF. CDR3 nucleotides: TGCAGTGCCCGGTACCAGGGCAGGTCCTACGAGCAGTACTTC.

In its sample, this clone was seen a few times. The V and J genes are TRBV6-1 and TRBJ1-1, with no clear D. CDR3 size: 14 residues. Between the trimmed V and J ends, which lost 0 bases and 1 base, there was a span of 6 bases. Per the germline V gene, CDR1 is MNHNS and CDR2 is SASEGT. CDR3 nucleotides: TGTGCCAGCAGTGAAGCGGCCTCGAACACTGAAGCTTTCTTT. It specifies CASSEAASNTEAFF.

This clone was picked up a small number of times. At one end, the junction sequence differs from germline, possibly due to a read error. This chain uses TRBV28 with TRBJ1-1; D is ambiguous. CDR3 length: 14 amino acids. Germline V gives CDR1 MDHEN, CDR2 SYDVKM. CDR3 region: CVSSPHVGFTEAFF. The CDR3 nucleotides read TGTGTCAGCAGCCCGCATGTGGGTTTCACTGAAGCTTTCTTT.

This clone has just a few counts. V and J are TRBV6-1 and TRBJ2-3; D not resolved. The CDR3 is 13 residues long. Trimming took off 4 bases at V and 0 bases at J, with 5 bases between the two ends. The germline CDR1 and CDR2 sequences are MNHNS and SASEGT. The CDR3 DNA reads TGTGCCAGCAGTGCTGCCAGCACAGATACGCAGTATTTT. This gives the protein CASSAASTDTQYF.

This clone was observed a handful of times. V and J are TRBV27 and TRBJ1-5, with unresolved D. Per germline, CDR1 MNHEY and CDR2 SMNVEV (reference sequence). CDR3 length equals 15 residues. Trimming cost V 4 bases and J 2 bases, with 12 bases left between them. The CDR3 reads CASSWRGSGNQPQHF. CDR3 DNA sequence: TGTGCCAGCAGTTGGCGGGGATCGGGCAATCAGCCCCAGCATTTT.

This clone counts as medium-sized. This CDR3 reads CASSLLGQGTGYTF. As DNA, the CDR3 is TGTGCCAGCAGTTTATTAGGACAGGGAACTGGCTACACCTTC. This rearrangement joins TRBV12-3 or TRBV12-4 to TRBJ1-2; 8 bases align to TRBD1. This CDR3 is 14 amino acids long. J lost 7 bases, V lost 2 bases, and 6 bases had no gene match.

This clone turned up a few times. The V gene is TRBV20-1, the J gene TRBJ2-1, with 10 bases matching TRBD2. In germline, CDR1 is DFQATT, CDR2 SNEGSKA (reference sequence). V was pared by 3 bases and J by 4 bases, with 9 bases of the junction left unmatched. The CDR3 totals 16 residues. Here the CDR3 reads CSARLAGAKVYNEQFF. In DNA form, the CDR3 reads TGCAGTGCTAGGCTAGCGGGAGCGAAAGTATACAATGAGCAGTTCTTC.

This clone was detected only a few times. The rearrangement links TRBV5-1 to TRBJ1-1, with D possibly being TRBD1 (5 bases). CDR1 SGHRS and CDR2 YFSETQ come from the germline V gene. V shed 5 bases and J shed 7 bases, with 18 bases lying between them. The CDR3 has 14 residues. CDR3: CASRWFGGENEAFF. The CDR3 bases are TGCGCCAGCAGATGGTTTGGGGGGGAAAATGAAGCTTTCTTT.